A single sample gave rise to the 21 T cell receptor beta chains below, sequenced in a study of T cell responses to AZD1222 COVID-19 vaccine. Here immunoSEQ multiplex PCR was the method, and the copy in TCRdb shows in-frame clones only, minus some. This table holds 100,000 to 150,000 clones, approximately 88% found once. The starting material was peripheral blood, obtained on day 0 of AZD1222 vaccination. The receptors were gathered from an adult in good health.

A single count supports this clone. The CDR3 sequence is CASSSTGTVGNTIYF. In nucleotides, the CDR3 is TGTGCCAGCAGCTCAACCGGGACAGTTGGAAACACCATATATTTT. The genes are TRBV7-9 and TRBJ1-3, with 7 nucleotides matching TRBD1. V was pared by 4 bases and J by 3 bases, with 6 bases of the junction left unmatched. Germline V gives CDR1 SEHNR, CDR2 FQNEAQ (reference sequence). CDR3 size: 15 residues.

This clone was seen ten or more times. Other DNA sequences within the sample encode an identical CDR3. Written as DNA, the CDR3 is TGTGCCAGCAGCTTGGCTGGGGGGGCAGAGACCCAGTACTTC. This codes for CASSLAGGAETQYF. V and J are TRBV5-6 and TRBJ2-5; D perhaps matches TRBD2 (7 bases). The CDR3 runs 14 residues. The germline gives CDR1 SGHDT, CDR2 YYEEEE. V was shortened by 0 bases and J by 4 bases, with 10 bases between the two germline ends.

The genes are TRBV3-1 (or the pseudogene TRBV3-2) and TRBJ1-1; the D gene is possibly TRBD1 (6 bases). The CDR3 runs 15 residues. The V and J ends lost 0 bases and 1 base respectively, with 9 bases between them. Germline assignment: CDR1 LGHDT and CDR2 YNNKEL (reference sequence). The CDR3 spells CASSQDIRGNTEAFF. For the CDR3, the DNA is TGTGCCAGCAGCCAAGATATCAGGGGGAACACTGAAGCTTTCTTT.

The chain employs TRBV7-2 and TRBJ2-7, with D unclear. Trimming took 1 base from V and 2 from J, leaving 3 bases between them. From germline, CDR1 is SGHTA and CDR2 FQGNSA. The CDR3 contains 12 residues. The chain's CDR3 is CASSLGAYEQYF. The DNA for the CDR3 is TGTGCCAGCAGCTTAGGGGCCTACGAGCAGTACTTC.

The CDR3 coding sequence is TGTGCCAGCAGCTTCCCCCCGGGGAGGTGGGATGAAAAACTGTTTTTT. This translates into CASSFPPGRWDEKLFF. This chain connects TRBV11-2 to TRBJ1-4; D gene ambiguous. Trimming pared 3 bases from V and 6 bases from J, leaving 17 bases between. The CDR3 covers 16 residues. CDR1 and CDR2 (germline): SGHAT, FQNNGV. Full variable domain (rest looked up from reference TRBV11-2 and TRBJ1-4): EAGVAQSPRYKIIEKRQSVAFWCNPISGHATLYWYQQILGQGPKLLIQFQNNGVVDDSQLPKDRFSAERLKGVDSTLKIQPAKLEDSAVYLCASSFPPGRWDEKLFFGSGTQLSVL.

This rearrangement joins TRBV14 to TRBJ2-1; D is ambiguous. Germline CDR1 SGHDN, CDR2 FVKESK. V lost 4 bases to trimming and J lost 0 bases, with 7 bases between them. There are 14 residues in the CDR3. The chain's CDR3 is CASSRQSSYNEQFF. The CDR3 DNA reads as TGTGCCAGCAGCCGGCAATCCTCCTACAATGAGCAGTTCTTC.

The V gene is TRBV6-4, the J gene TRBJ2-1; 9 bases fit TRBD1. V shed 2 bases, J shed 7 bases, and the junction held 3 bases outside the gene matches. CDR3 size: 14 residues. The germline CDR1 and CDR2 sequences are MRHNA and SNTAGT. In nucleotides, the CDR3 is TGTGCCAGCAGTGACCGGGACAGGGTGAATGAGCAGTTCTTC. This encodes CASSDRDRVNEQFF.

The chain couples TRBV7-2 to TRBJ1-5, with D uncertain. Trimming stripped 3 bases from V and 5 bases from J, with 8 bases between. The CDR3 covers 13 residues. Germline V gene lookup returns CDR1 SGHTA and CDR2 FQGNSA. CDR3 sequence: CASSLVRDQPQHF. CDR3 DNA sequence: TGTGCCAGCAGCTTGGTGCGGGATCAGCCCCAGCATTTT.

The gene calls are TRBV10-2 and TRBJ1-4; tentative D call: TRBD1 (5 bases). Per the germline V gene, CDR1 is WSHSY and CDR2 is SAAADI. V lost 6 bases to trimming and J lost 4 bases, with 24 bases between them. The CDR3 extends over 18 amino acids. CDR3 DNA: TGCGCCAGCAGGGACACGTCGTGGGGGAATCGGGGTAATGAAAAACTGTTTTTT. This codes for CASRDTSWGNRGNEKLFF.

The chain combines TRBV4-1 with TRBJ1-6; D is unresolved. CDR1 MGHRA and CDR2 YSYEKL come from the germline V gene. The germline V and J ends were trimmed by 0 bases and 0 bases, with 9 bases remaining between them. The CDR3 consists of 17 residues. The CDR3 reads CASSQESGSSYNSPLHF. The CDR3 bases are TGCGCCAGCAGCCAAGAATCTGGGAGCTCCTATAATTCACCCCTCCACTTT.

The V and J genes are TRBV9 and TRBJ2-3; 11 positions match TRBD2. Germline V gene data show CDR1 as SGDLS and CDR2 as YYNGEE. The J segment lost 7 bases and the V segment lost 0 bases, leaving 16 bases of the junction unmatched. This CDR3 contains 19 residues. The CDR3 DNA sequence: TGTGCCAGCAGCGTAGCGGACGCGGCCCCGGGACTAGCGGCGCATACGCAGTATTTT. It encodes CASSVADAAPGLAAHTQYF. Full variable domain (missing parts from reference TRBV9 and TRBJ2-3): DSGVTQTPKHLITATGQRVTLRCSPRSGDLSVYWYQQSLDQGLQFLIQYYNGEERAKGNILERFSAQQFPDLHSELNLSSLELGDSALYFCASSVADAAPGLAAHTQYFGPGTRLTVL.

This clone has a single count. The chain combines TRBV4-1 with TRBJ1-1, with TRBD1 as a possible D gene (6 bases). Per the germline V gene, CDR1 is MGHRA and CDR2 is YSYEKL. V was clipped by 5 bases and J by 7 bases, with 14 bases between them. This CDR3 is built from 13 residues. CDR3 nucleotides: TGCGCCAGCAGCTACGGAACAGGGTTTGAAGCTTTCTTT. Amino acids: CASSYGTGFEAFF.

This clone was found a few times. Other DNA sequences from this sample encode an identical CDR3 as well. The genes are TRBV30 and TRBJ2-3; D not resolved. The V gene lost 0 bases and the J gene lost 5 bases, with 3 bases spanning the gap. CDR1 GTSNPN and CDR2 SVGIG come from the germline V gene (reference sequence). The CDR3 runs 11 residues. CDR3 sequence reads: CAWSVLDTQYF. CDR3 bases: TGTGCCTGGAGTGTGCTAGATACGCAGTATTTT.

The chain is built from TRBV29-1 and TRBJ1-1, with D uncertain. V gave up 7 bases and J gave up 2 bases, with 11 bases separating them. The CDR3 has 12 residues. Germline CDR1 is SQVTM and CDR2 is ANQGSEA. CDR3: CSAGQHNTEAFF. The CDR3 DNA reads TGCAGCGCTGGGCAGCACAACACTGAAGCTTTCTTT.

The V and J genes are TRBV7-8 and TRBJ1-4; D not certain. V gave up 1 base and J gave up 7 bases, with 10 bases separating them. Germline CDR1 SGHVS, CDR2 FQNEAQ. This CDR3 has 14 residues. The CDR3: CASSLGGVGEKLFF. The CDR3 region has the DNA TGTGCCAGCAGCTTAGGTGGAGTGGGTGAAAAACTGTTTTTT.

Here the CDR3 reads CATGQGARGYTF. The CDR3 DNA reads TGTGCCACGGGACAGGGTGCGCGGGGCTACACCTTC. The chain joins TRBV30 to TRBJ1-2; 9 bases map to TRBD1. CDR3 length equals 12 residues. CDR1 and CDR2 from the germline V gene are GTSNPN and SVGIG (reference sequence). J lost 8 bases, V lost 8 bases, and 9 bases had no gene match.

This sequence joins TRBV5-8 and TRBJ2-1; 8 bases line up with TRBD2. CDR3 length: 16 residues. Germline trimming cut 1 base from V and 10 bases from J; bases unmatched to any gene: 13. Germline lookup yields CDR1 SGHTS and CDR2 YDEGEE. The CDR3 spells CASSLTHGTRGGEQFF. For the CDR3, the DNA is TGTGCCAGCAGCTTGACTCATGGGACTAGGGGGGGAGAGCAGTTCTTC.

This clone was recorded once. The chain carries TRBV7-9 and TRBJ1-1, with TRBD1 as a possible D gene (6 bases). Trimming left V 5 bases short and J 5 bases short, with 18 bases between. CDR1 is SEHNR and CDR2 is FQNEAQ in the germline V gene (reference sequence). The CDR3 runs to 15 residues. The CDR3 nucleotides read TGTGCCAGCAGCCCCGTCCGGGGGCTGGGGACTGAAGCTTTCTTT. This translates into CASSPVRGLGTEAFF. Full variable domain (outside the CDR3, taken from reference TRBV7-9 and TRBJ1-1): DTGVSQNPRHKITKRGQNVTFRCDPISEHNRLYWYRQTLGQGPEFLTYFQNEAQLEKSRLLSDRFSAERPKGSFSTLEIQRTEQGDSAMYLCASSPVRGLGTEAFFGQGTRLTVV.

The chain carries TRBV12-3 or TRBV12-4 and TRBJ2-1; D remains ambiguous. The CDR3 totals 11 residues. Between the trimmed V and J ends, which lost 8 bases and 9 bases, there was a span of 11 bases. Here the CDR3 reads CASGFWGEQFF. The CDR3, as DNA: TGTGCCAGCGGCTTCTGGGGTGAGCAGTTCTTC.

CDR3 nucleotides: TGCGCCAGCTGGGACAGGCAGAGCTCCTACGAGCAGTACTTC. Translating it yields CASWDRQSSYEQYF. The V and J genes are TRBV5-1 and TRBJ2-7; 8 bases map to TRBD1. This CDR3 contains 14 residues. Germline V CDR1 and CDR2: SGHRS, YFSETQ. V lost 7 bases and J lost 0; bases outside the gene matches: 6.

The chain couples TRBV7-9 to TRBJ1-3; no reliable D call. Deletions cut 4 bases from V and 2 bases from J, with 9 bases between. The germline V gene encodes CDR1 SEHNR and CDR2 FQNEAQ (reference sequence). The CDR3 loop spans 14 amino acids. The CDR3 here is CASSSTEAGNTIYF. The CDR3 DNA reads as TGTGCCAGCAGCTCTACAGAAGCTGGAAACACCATATATTTT. The whole variable domain, filled in from reference TRBV7-9 and TRBJ1-3, reads DTGVSQNPRHKITKRGQNVTFRCDPISEHNRLYWYRQTLGQGPEFLTYFQNEAQLEKSRLLSDRFSAERPKGSFSTLEIQRTEQGDSAMYLCASSSTEAGNTIYFGEGSWLTVV.